This T cell receptor beta chain was captured by sequencing in a study of radiotherapy plus CTLA-4 blockade in lung cancer. Using immunoSEQ multiplex PCR, the repertoire was profiled, and TCRdb retains in-frame clones only, with some absent. The sample carries about 97,000 clones, about four fifths recorded once. This clone showed up just a few times. J gave up 7 bases and V 3 bases, and 11 bases lay outside the gene matches. In germline, CDR1 is MNHNY, CDR2 SVGAGI (reference sequence). There are 15 residues in the CDR3. The V gene is TRBV6-6, the J gene TRBJ2-7; TRBD2 matches at 8 bases. The TCR originated in a human donor with non-small cell lung cancer who had a partial response to radiotherapy plus ipilimumab. Some clones in this sample may be carry-over from other donors' samples. The input for sequencing was peripheral blood, taken from a patient treated with radiotherapy plus ipilimumab. This CDR3 reads CASSYKTSGTREQYF. The CDR3 bases are TGTGCCAGCAGTTATAAAACTAGCGGAACGAGGGAGCAGTACTTC.